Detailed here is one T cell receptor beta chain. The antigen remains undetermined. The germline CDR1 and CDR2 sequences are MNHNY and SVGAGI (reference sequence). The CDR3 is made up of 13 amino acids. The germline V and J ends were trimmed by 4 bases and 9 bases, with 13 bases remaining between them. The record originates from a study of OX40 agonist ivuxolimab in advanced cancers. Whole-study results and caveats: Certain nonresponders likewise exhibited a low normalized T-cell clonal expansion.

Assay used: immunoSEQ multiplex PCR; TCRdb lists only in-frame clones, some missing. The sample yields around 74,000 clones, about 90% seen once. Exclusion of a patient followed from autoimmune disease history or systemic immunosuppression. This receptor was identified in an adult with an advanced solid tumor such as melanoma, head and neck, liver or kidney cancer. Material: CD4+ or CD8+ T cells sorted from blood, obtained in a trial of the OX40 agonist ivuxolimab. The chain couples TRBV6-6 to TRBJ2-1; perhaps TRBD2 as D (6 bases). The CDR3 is CASSFDGTREQFF. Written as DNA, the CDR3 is TGTGCCAGCAGTTTCGACGGGACTCGTGAGCAGTTCTTC.